These T cell receptor beta chains were read from a single sample in a study of blood T cell repertoires in COVID-19. Clones were read by immunoSEQ multiplex PCR, and TCRdb kept only the in-frame ones, dropping some. This table holds under 300,000 clones, about 80% found once. The specimen sequenced was PBMCs or T cells enriched from blood (not recorded which). Receptor source: a man aged 50-59 years who had recovered from COVID-19. Both conserved end residues are part of each CDR3. Each record gives: D gene, clone size, J gene, V gene, CDR3 protein, CDR3 DNA. A D gene is named only where the DNA matches it firmly. Size is omitted from some rows. Given values are once, few, many or a class for expanded clones.

- - TRBJ1-1 TRBV24-1 CATRGVGTEAFF TGTGCCACCAGAGGGGTAGGCACTGAAGCTTTCTTT
- - TRBJ2-7 TRBV12-3/TRBV12-4 CASSGLELDEQYF TGTGCCAGCAGTGGGCTCGAACTCGACGAGCAGTACTTC
TRBD1 - TRBJ1-6 TRBV5-1 CASGLQGENSPLHF TGCGCCAGCGGATTACAGGGGGAAAATTCACCCCTCCACTTT
- - TRBJ2-5 TRBV12-5 CASGFAGGSEETQYF TGTGCTAGTGGTTTCGCTGGGGGGAGTGAGGAGACCCAGTACTTC
TRBD1 - TRBJ1-1 TRBV18 CASSPGTGTSEAFF TGTGCCAGCTCACCAGGGACAGGGACTTCTGAAGCTTTCTTT
- - TRBJ2-5 TRBV5-1 CASSLGALQETQYF TGCGCCAGCAGCTTGGGCGCGCTTCAAGAGACCCAGTACTTC
TRBD2 - TRBJ2-7 TRBV27 CASSFGSGGAGEQYF TGTGCCAGCAGTTTCGGTAGCGGGGGGGCTGGGGAGCAGTACTTC
- - TRBJ2-7 TRBV21-1 CASSPSYEQYF TGTGCCAGCAGCCCTTCCTACGAGCAGTACTTC
- - TRBJ1-6 TRBV7-2 CASSLDTAGLNSPLHF TGTGCCAGCAGCTTAGATACGGCAGGCCTTAATTCACCCCTCCACTTT
TRBD1 many TRBJ2-1 TRBV27 CASRQGTGGGEQFF TGTGCCAGTCGACAGGGGACAGGGGGCGGTGAGCAGTTCTTC
- few TRBJ2-1 TRBV21-1 CASSKGYGLAGGTYNEQFF TGTGCCAGCAGCAAAGGTTACGGACTAGCGGGAGGGACCTACAATGAGCAGTTCTTC
- - TRBJ1-5 TRBV6-5 CASSPGGSNNQPQHF TGTGCCAGCAGTCCCGGCGGCAGTAACAATCAGCCCCAGCATTTT
TRBD1 - TRBJ1-3 TRBV3-1/TRBV3-2 CASSQGDRVRVSGNTIYF TGTGCCAGCAGCCAGGGGGACAGGGTCAGAGTCTCTGGAAACACCATATATTTT
- once TRBJ2-5 TRBV12-5 CASGLVHGQKETQYF TGTGCTAGTGGTTTGGTACATGGACAGAAAGAGACCCAGTACTTC
- - TRBJ1-2 TRBV6-5 CASSLSDMGYGYTF TGTGCCAGCAGTCTTTCGGACATGGGCTATGGCTACACCTTC
- - TRBJ2-3 TRBV4-1 CASSQEDSRDTDTQYF TGCGCCAGCAGCCAAGAGGATAGCAGAGACACAGATACGCAGTATTTT
- - TRBJ1-4 TRBV29-1 CSVRGTATNEKLFF TGCAGCGTGAGGGGGACGGCAACTAATGAAAAACTGTTTTTT
- once TRBJ2-3 TRBV11-2 CASTPVTDTQYF TGTGCCAGCACCCCGGTCACAGATACGCAGTATTTT
- few TRBJ1-1 TRBV3-1/TRBV3-2 CASSLKGVKEAFF TGTGCCAGCAGCCTGAAGGGGGTGAAAGAAGCTTTCTTT
- - TRBJ2-1 TRBV27 CASSLFNSGNEQFF TGTGCCAGCAGTTTATTTAATAGCGGAAATGAGCAGTTCTTC
- - TRBJ1-5 TRBV15 CATSMGRQRAGQPQHF TGTGCCACCAGCATGGGGCGCCAGAGAGCCGGTCAGCCCCAGCATTTT
- - TRBJ1-5 TRBV19 CASSIVKQGNQPQHF TGTGCCAGTAGTATAGTTAAACAGGGCAATCAGCCCCAGCATTTT
- - TRBJ1-2 TRBV5-4 CASSPATAGYGYTF TGTGCCAGCAGCCCCGCGACAGCCGGGTATGGCTACACCTTC
- - TRBJ1-1 TRBV12-3/TRBV12-4 CASSFGGVGGAFF TGTGCCAGCAGTTTTGGAGGAGTTGGTGGCGCTTTCTTT
- - TRBJ2-1 TRBV18 CASSSGYGNEQFF TGTGCCAGCTCATCCGGGTATGGCAATGAGCAGTTCTTC
TRBD1 few TRBJ1-6 TRBV7-9 CASSLKGGDSPLHF TGTGCCAGCAGCTTAAAAGGGGGCGATTCACCCCTCCACTTT
- - TRBJ2-3 TRBV20-1 CSASRTASTDTQYF TGCAGTGCTAGTCGGACAGCGAGCACAGATACGCAGTATTTT
TRBD1 - TRBJ2-2 TRBV6-5 CASKTNRGQTGELFF TGTGCCAGCAAAACCAACAGGGGGCAGACCGGGGAGCTGTTTTTT
TRBD1 - TRBJ2-1 TRBV14 CASSPLRTGGNEQFF TGTGCCAGCAGCCCTCTCCGGACAGGGGGCAATGAGCAGTTCTTC
- - TRBJ2-5 TRBV24-1 CATSDPGQNSETQYF TGTGCCACCAGTGACCCGGGACAAAATAGCGAGACCCAGTACTTC
- - TRBJ1-4 TRBV9 CASSPAGFNEKLFF TGTGCCAGCAGCCCGGCGGGCTTTAATGAAAAACTGTTTTTT
- - TRBJ1-6 TRBV19 CASSIDSARGNSPLHF TGTGCCAGTAGTATAGACTCGGCCAGAGGAAATTCACCCCTCCACTTT
- once TRBJ2-3 TRBV29-1 CSSYTDTQYF TGCAGCTCCTACACAGATACGCAGTATTTT
TRBD2 - TRBJ2-6 TRBV7-8 CASSAGLAGVAGANVLTF TGTGCCAGCAGCGCGGGACTAGCGGGAGTGGCTGGGGCCAACGTCCTGACTTTC
TRBD1 - TRBJ2-7 TRBV7-8 CASSSPTGVGNEQYF TGTGCCAGCAGCTCCCCGACAGGGGTCGGAAACGAGCAGTACTTC
TRBD1 - TRBJ2-7 TRBV7-2 CASSLHRGSYEQYF TGTGCCAGCAGCTTACACAGGGGCAGCTACGAGCAGTACTTC
TRBD1 - TRBJ1-2 TRBV4-3 CASSQPGTANYGYTF TGCGCCAGCAGCCAACCTGGGACAGCTAACTATGGCTACACCTTC
- - TRBJ1-1 TRBV12-5 CASGLRSTGTEAFF TGTGCTAGTGGGCTTAGATCTACGGGCACTGAAGCTTTCTTT
TRBD2 once TRBJ2-2 TRBV10-1 CASSARTSYPGELFF TGCGCCAGCAGTGCCCGGACTAGCTATCCCGGGGAGCTGTTTTTT
- - TRBJ2-7 TRBV7-2 CASSLDGTPLFSYEQYF TGTGCCAGCAGCTTAGATGGGACTCCACTATTCTCCTACGAGCAGTACTTC
- - TRBJ2-5 TRBV2 CASMEGRSQETQYF TGTGCCAGCATGGAGGGGAGGAGTCAAGAGACCCAGTACTTC
- - TRBJ2-3 TRBV7-3 CASSLTHGPDTQYF TGTGCCAGCAGCTTAACACATGGCCCAGATACGCAGTATTTT
- - TRBJ2-1 TRBV24-1 CATSVFGRSGNEQFF TGTGCCACCAGTGTCTTTGGGAGGTCGGGCAATGAGCAGTTCTTC
TRBD2 - TRBJ2-2 TRBV7-8 CASGGLAGVGELFF TGTGCCAGCGGCGGTCTAGCGGGAGTCGGGGAGCTGTTTTTT
- - TRBJ1-1 TRBV18 CASSVALVGTNTEAFF TGTGCCAGCTCAGTGGCACTAGTTGGTACTAACACTGAAGCTTTCTTT
- - TRBJ2-6 TRBV18 CASSPRGHKNSGANVLTF TGTGCCAGCTCACCACGCGGACACAAAAACTCTGGGGCCAACGTCCTGACTTTC